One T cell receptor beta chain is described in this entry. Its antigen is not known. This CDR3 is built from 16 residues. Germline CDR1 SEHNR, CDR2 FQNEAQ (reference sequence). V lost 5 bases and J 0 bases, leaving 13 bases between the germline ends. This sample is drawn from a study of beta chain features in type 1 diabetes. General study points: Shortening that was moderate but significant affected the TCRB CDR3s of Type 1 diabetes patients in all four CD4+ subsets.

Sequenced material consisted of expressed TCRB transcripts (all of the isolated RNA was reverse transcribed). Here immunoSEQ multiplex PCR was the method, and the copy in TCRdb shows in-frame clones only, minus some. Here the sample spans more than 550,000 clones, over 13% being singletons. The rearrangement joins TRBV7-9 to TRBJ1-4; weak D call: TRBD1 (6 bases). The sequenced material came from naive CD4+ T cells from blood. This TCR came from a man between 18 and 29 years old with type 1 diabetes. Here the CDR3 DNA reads TGTGCCAGCAGCCGAGGGGGACACTCAACTAATGAAAAACTGTTTTTT. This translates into CASSRGGHSTNEKLFF.